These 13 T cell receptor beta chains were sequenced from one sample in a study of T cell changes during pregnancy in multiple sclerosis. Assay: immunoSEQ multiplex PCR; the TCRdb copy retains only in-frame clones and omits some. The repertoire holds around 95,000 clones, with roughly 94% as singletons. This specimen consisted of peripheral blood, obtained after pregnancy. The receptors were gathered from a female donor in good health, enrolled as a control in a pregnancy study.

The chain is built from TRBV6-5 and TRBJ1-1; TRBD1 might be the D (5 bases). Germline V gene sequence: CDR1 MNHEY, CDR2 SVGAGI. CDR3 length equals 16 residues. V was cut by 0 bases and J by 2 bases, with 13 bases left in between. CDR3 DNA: TGTGCCAGCAGTTACTCTTTTTGGGGCCGTAACACTGAAGCTTTCTTT. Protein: CASSYSFWGRNTEAFF.

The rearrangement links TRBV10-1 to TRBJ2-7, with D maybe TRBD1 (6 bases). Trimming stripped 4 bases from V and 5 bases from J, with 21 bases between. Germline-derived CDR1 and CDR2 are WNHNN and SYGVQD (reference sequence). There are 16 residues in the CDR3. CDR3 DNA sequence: TGCGCCAGCAGTGTTACCACAGGGTACCATTTGGACGAGCAGTACTTC. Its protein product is CASSVTTGYHLDEQYF.

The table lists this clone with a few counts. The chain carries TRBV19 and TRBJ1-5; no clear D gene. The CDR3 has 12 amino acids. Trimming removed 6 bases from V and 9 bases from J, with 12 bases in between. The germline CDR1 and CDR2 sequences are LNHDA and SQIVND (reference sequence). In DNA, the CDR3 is TGTGCCAGTAGATGGGAGCAAGGGCCCCAGCATTTT. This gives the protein CASRWEQGPQHF.

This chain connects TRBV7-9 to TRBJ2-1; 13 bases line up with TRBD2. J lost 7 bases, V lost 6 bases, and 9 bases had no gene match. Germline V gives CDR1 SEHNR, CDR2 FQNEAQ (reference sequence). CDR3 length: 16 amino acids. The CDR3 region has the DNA TGTGCCAGCAGACCTGGACTAGCGGGAGCGGGGAATGAGCAGTTCTTC. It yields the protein CASRPGLAGAGNEQFF.

CDR3 amino acids: CASSESFGGPGRAFF. The CDR3 bases are TGTGCCAGCAGTGAATCCTTCGGGGGGCCAGGACGAGCTTTCTTT. The chain has TRBV25-1 and TRBJ1-1; D is perhaps TRBD1 (6 bases). Germline V gene sequence: CDR1 MGHDK, CDR2 SYGVNS. The CDR3 spans 15 residues. Trimming left V 1 base short and J 10 bases short, with 19 bases between.

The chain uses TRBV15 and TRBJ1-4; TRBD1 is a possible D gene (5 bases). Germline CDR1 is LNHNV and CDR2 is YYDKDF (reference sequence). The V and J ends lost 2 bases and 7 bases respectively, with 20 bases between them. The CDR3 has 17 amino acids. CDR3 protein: CATSRRSLTALSEKLFF. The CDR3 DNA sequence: TGTGCCACCAGCAGACGCTCATTGACAGCCCTCAGTGAAAAACTGTTTTTT.

Written as DNA, the CDR3 is TGTGCCAGCAGCAAAGCGGGGAAAACCTACAATGAGCAGTTCTTC. Amino acids: CASSKAGKTYNEQFF. The chain combines TRBV11-3 with TRBJ2-1; 7 bases match TRBD2. Per germline, CDR1 SGHNT and CDR2 YENEEA. The CDR3 is 15 amino acids. With 5 bases clipped from V and 2 bases from J, the junction kept 6 bases outside the gene matches.

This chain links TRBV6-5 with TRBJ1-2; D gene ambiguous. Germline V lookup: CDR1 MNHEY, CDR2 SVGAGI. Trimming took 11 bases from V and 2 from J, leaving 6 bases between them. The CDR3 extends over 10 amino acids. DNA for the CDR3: TGTGCCTCAGCGAACTATGGCTACACCTTC. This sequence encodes CASANYGYTF.

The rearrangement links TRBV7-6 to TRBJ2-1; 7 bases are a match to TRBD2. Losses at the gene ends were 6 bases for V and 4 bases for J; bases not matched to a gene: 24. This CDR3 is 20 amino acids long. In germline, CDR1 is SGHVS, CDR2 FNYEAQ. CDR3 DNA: TGTGCCAGCAGTGGGGGGGAGGGCCCTTGGGGTTCTAGAGATTACAATGAGCAGTTCTTC. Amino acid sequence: CASSGGEGPWGSRDYNEQFF.

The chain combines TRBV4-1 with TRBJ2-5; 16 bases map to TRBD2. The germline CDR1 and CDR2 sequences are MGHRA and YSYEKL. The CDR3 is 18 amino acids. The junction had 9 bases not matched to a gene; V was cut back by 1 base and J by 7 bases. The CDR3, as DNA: TGCGCCAGCAGCCAAGTTGGGACCGGGACTAGCGGGAGGGGGACCCAGTACTTC. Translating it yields CASSQVGTGTSGRGTQYF.

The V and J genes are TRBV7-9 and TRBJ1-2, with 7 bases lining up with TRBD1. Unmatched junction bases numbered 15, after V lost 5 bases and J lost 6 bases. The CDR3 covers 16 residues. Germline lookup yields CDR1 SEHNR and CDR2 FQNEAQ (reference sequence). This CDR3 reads CASSPRRTGRANGYTF. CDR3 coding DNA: TGTGCCAGCAGCCCTAGAAGGACAGGCAGGGCTAATGGCTACACCTTC. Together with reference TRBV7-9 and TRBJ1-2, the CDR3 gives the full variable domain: DTGVSQNPRHKITKRGQNVTFRCDPISEHNRLYWYRQTLGQGPEFLTYFQNEAQLEKSRLLSDRFSAERPKGSFSTLEIQRTEQGDSAMYLCASSPRRTGRANGYTFGSGTRLTVV.

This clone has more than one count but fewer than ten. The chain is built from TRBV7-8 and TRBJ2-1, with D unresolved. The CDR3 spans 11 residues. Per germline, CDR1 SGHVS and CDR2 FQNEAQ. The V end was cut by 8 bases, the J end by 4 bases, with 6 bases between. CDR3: CASGSYNEQFF. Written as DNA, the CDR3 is TGTGCCAGCGGCTCTTACAATGAGCAGTTCTTC.

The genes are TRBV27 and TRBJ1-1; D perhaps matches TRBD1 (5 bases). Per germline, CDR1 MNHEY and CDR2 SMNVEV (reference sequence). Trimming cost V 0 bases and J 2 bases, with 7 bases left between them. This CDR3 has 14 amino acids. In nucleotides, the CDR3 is TGTGCCAGCAGTTTATCGGGGGGTAACACTGAAGCTTTCTTT. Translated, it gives CASSLSGGNTEAFF.